These T cell receptor beta chains were read from a single sample in a study of CD8 T cells in Susac syndrome. TCRdb passed the immunoSEQ multiplex PCR reads through MiXCR, listing each CDR3 protein once. The repertoire has a few hundred thousand distinct CDR3 sequences, approximately 90% of them found once; the top ten carry around 0.15%. Sequenced material: CD8+ T cells from PBMCs. Receptor source: a human donor with multiple sclerosis. The CDR3 runs from the conserved cysteine through the conserved F or W. The order of the fields is V gene, J gene, CDR3 length, clone size, D gene, CDR3 protein, CDR3 DNA. The D gene is left open where the match is weak. Expanded clones are given a class, and other clones once, few, many or no size at all.

TRBV7-3,TRBJ1-6,13,NA,NA,CASSSMANSPLHF,TGTGCCAGCAGCTCAATGGCTAATTCACCCCTCCACTTT
TRBV13,TRBJ2-1,14,NA,NA,CASSLGRDYLKQFF,TGTGCCAGCAGCTTAGGCCGGGATTATTTGAAGCAGTTCTTC
TRBV6-2/TRBV6-3,TRBJ1-5,14,NA,NA,CVASSGTFNQPQHF,TGTGTTGCCAGTTCCGGGACCTTCAATCAGCCCCAGCATTTT
TRBV18,TRBJ2-7,15,few,TRBD1,CASSGGQGSSYEQYF,TGTGCCAGCTCAGGGGGACAGGGGTCCTCCTACGAGCAGTACTTC
TRBV7-9,TRBJ1-1,14,NA,NA,CASSPSDGNTEAFF,TGTGCCAGCAGCCCCTCGGACGGGAACACTGAAGCTTTCTTT
TRBV14,TRBJ2-1,15,NA,NA,CASSQEFSSYNEQFF,TGTGCCAGCAGCCAAGAGTTCAGCTCCTACAATGAGCAGTTCTTC
TRBV27,TRBJ2-7,15,NA,TRBD2,CASSDSPGLGDEQYF,TGTGCCAGCAGTGATTCTCCGGGACTAGGGGACGAGCAGTACTTC
TRBV20-1,TRBJ2-7,12,NA,TRBD1,CSARTGSYEQYF,TGCAGTGCTAGGACAGGGAGCTACGAGCAGTACTTC
TRBV3-1,TRBJ2-3,16,NA,TRBD2,CASSPGGEYSTDTQYF,TGTGCCAGCAGCCCCGGGGGGGAATATAGCACAGATACGCAGTATTTT
TRBV7-2,TRBJ1-5,16,NA,NA,CASSSPDEDYNQPQHF,TGTGCCAGCAGCTCCCCTGACGAGGATTACAATCAGCCCCAGCATTTT
TRBV3-1,TRBJ2-5,16,once,TRBD2,CASSQGLAGVRETQYF,TGTGCCAGCAGCCAGGGACTAGCGGGAGTGAGAGAGACCCAGTACTTC
TRBV30,TRBJ2-2,12,NA,NA,CAWNANTGELFF,TGTGCCTGGAACGCGAACACCGGGGAGCTGTTTTTT
TRBV6-6,TRBJ2-7,12,NA,NA,CASAPSPTEQYF,TGTGCCAGCGCTCCTTCCCCGACCGAGCAGTACTTC
TRBV18,TRBJ2-7,12,few,NA,CASSPLSYEQYF,TGTGCCAGCTCACCCCTCTCCTACGAGCAGTACTTC
TRBV7-9,TRBJ1-1,14,NA,NA,CASSDAAWDTEAFF,TGTGCCAGCAGCGATGCGGCGTGGGACACTGAAGCTTTCTTT
TRBV29-1,TRBJ1-4,13,NA,NA,CSVYRAGVEKLFF,TGCAGCGTCTATCGTGCAGGCGTTGAAAAACTGTTTTTT
TRBV4-3,TRBJ2-1,17,NA,TRBD2,CASSQFTSAEAYNEQFF,TGCGCCAGCAGCCAGTTCACTAGCGCGGAAGCCTACAATGAGCAGTTCTTC
TRBV4-3,TRBJ2-7,15,NA,NA,CASSQDSGTFNEQYF,TGCGCCAGCAGCCAAGATTCCGGGACTTTCAACGAGCAGTACTTC
TRBV12-3/TRBV12-4,TRBJ2-2,13,NA,NA,CASSTTQTGELFF,TGTGCCAGCAGCACGACTCAAACCGGGGAGCTGTTTTTT
TRBV15,TRBJ2-5,17,NA,TRBD1,CATSTRPGTGLQETQYF,TGTGCCACCAGCACCCGTCCCGGGACAGGGTTACAAGAGACCCAGTACTTC
TRBV12-3/TRBV12-4,TRBJ1-5,16,NA,NA,CASSPVRGGPNQPQHF,TGTGCCAGCAGTCCTGTTAGGGGGGGCCCTAATCAGCCCCAGCATTTT
TRBV29-1,TRBJ2-1,11,NA,TRBD2,CSVEGGEGQFF,TGCAGCGTTGAAGGGGGGGAGGGGCAGTTCTTC
TRBV9,TRBJ2-1,17,NA,TRBD2,CASSVGGTRGSYNEQFF,TGTGCCAGCAGCGTAGGTGGGACTAGGGGGTCCTACAATGAGCAGTTCTTC
TRBV2,TRBJ2-2,11,once,NA,CASSDGAELFF,TGTGCCAGCAGTGATGGGGCGGAGCTGTTTTTT
TRBV7-9,TRBJ1-5,14,NA,NA,CASSYGGTNQPQHF,TGTGCCAGCAGCTATGGGGGTACCAATCAGCCCCAGCATTTT
TRBV4-2,TRBJ1-1,14,NA,NA,CASSQEYSGSEAFF,TGTGCCAGCAGCCAAGAATATTCCGGGTCAGAAGCTTTCTTT
TRBV7-9,TRBJ2-7,17,NA,TRBD2,CASSLGALAGGHHEQYF,TGTGCCAGCAGCTTAGGGGCCCTAGCGGGAGGCCACCACGAGCAGTACTTC
TRBV15,TRBJ1-1,14,NA,NA,CATSAVKWDTEAFF,TGTGCCACCAGCGCTGTTAAGTGGGACACTGAAGCTTTCTTT
TRBV27,TRBJ2-1,15,NA,NA,CASSLSTVPYNEQFF,TGTGCCAGCAGTCTCTCGACAGTCCCCTACAATGAGCAGTTCTTC
TRBV19,TRBJ2-7,15,NA,NA,CASRPATQGPYEQYF,TGTGCCAGTAGGCCCGCCACGCAGGGACCATACGAGCAGTACTTC
TRBV5-5,TRBJ1-6,15,once,TRBD1,CASSSPGQASRALHF,TGTGCCAGCAGCTCCCCGGGACAGGCCTCAAGGGCCCTCCACTTT
TRBV5-1,TRBJ1-2,15,NA,TRBD1,CASSSRTGEGYGYTF,TGCGCCAGCAGCTCGCGGACAGGGGAAGGCTATGGCTACACCTTC
TRBV15,TRBJ2-7,16,NA,TRBD2,CATSRGGLAGGNEQYF,TGTGCCACCAGCAGAGGCGGACTAGCGGGAGGAAACGAGCAGTACTTC
TRBV2,TRBJ1-1,16,NA,NA,CASSVGAAGPRGKAFF,TGTGCCAGCAGCGTGGGGGCGGCAGGGCCCCGAGGAAAAGCTTTCTTT
TRBV7-3,TRBJ2-3,15,NA,NA,CASSPEGLSTDTQYF,TGTGCCAGCAGCCCGGAGGGTCTTAGCACAGATACGCAGTATTTT
TRBV15,TRBJ2-7,13,NA,NA,CATSRDGRNEQYF,TGTGCCACCAGCAGAGATGGTAGGAACGAGCAGTACTTC
TRBV13,TRBJ1-2,13,NA,NA,CASSLGMTDGYTF,TGTGCCAGCAGCTTAGGGATGACAGACGGCTACACCTTC
TRBV4-1,TRBJ2-3,13,NA,NA,CASSPGVMVTQYF,TGCGCCAGCAGCCCCGGTGTGATGGTGACGCAGTATTTT
TRBV11-2,TRBJ2-5,15,NA,NA,CASSPTAGSQETQYF,TGTGCCAGCAGCCCGACAGCCGGGTCTCAAGAGACCCAGTACTTC
TRBV6-6,TRBJ2-7,14,NA,NA,CASSTRVSGYEQYF,TGTGCCAGCAGTACCAGGGTATCAGGCTACGAGCAGTACTTC
TRBV6-5,TRBJ2-3,17,NA,TRBD2,CASSYWLAGAAEDTQYF,TGTGCCAGCAGTTACTGGTTGGCGGGAGCAGCGGAGGATACGCAGTATTTT
TRBV9,TRBJ1-3,15,NA,NA,CASSAQTGPGNTIYF,TGTGCCAGCAGCGCACAGACAGGCCCTGGAAACACCATATATTTT
TRBV30,TRBJ2-1,14,NA,TRBD2,CAWTGLAGVYEQFF,TGTGCCTGGACCGGACTAGCGGGAGTATATGAGCAGTTCTTC
TRBV29-1,TRBJ2-3,10,NA,TRBD1,CSVRQGGEYF,TGCAGCGTTAGACAGGGTGGGGAGTATTTT